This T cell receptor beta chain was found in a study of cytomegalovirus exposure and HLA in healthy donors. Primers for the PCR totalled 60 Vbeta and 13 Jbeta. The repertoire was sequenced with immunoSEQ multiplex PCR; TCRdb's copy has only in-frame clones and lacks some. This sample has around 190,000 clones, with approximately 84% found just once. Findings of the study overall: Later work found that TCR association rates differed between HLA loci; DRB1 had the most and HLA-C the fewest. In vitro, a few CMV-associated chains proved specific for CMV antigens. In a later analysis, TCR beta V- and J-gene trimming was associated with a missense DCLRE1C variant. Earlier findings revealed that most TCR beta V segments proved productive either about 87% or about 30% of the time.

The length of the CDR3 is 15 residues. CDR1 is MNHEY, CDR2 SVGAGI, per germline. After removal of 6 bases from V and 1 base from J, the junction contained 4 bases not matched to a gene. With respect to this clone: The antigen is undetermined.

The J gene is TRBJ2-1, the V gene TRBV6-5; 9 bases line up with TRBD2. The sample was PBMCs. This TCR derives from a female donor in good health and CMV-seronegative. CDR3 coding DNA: TGTGCCAGCAGCGTTAGCGGGAGTTCCTACAATGAGCAGTTCTTC. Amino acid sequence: CASSVSGSSYNEQFF.